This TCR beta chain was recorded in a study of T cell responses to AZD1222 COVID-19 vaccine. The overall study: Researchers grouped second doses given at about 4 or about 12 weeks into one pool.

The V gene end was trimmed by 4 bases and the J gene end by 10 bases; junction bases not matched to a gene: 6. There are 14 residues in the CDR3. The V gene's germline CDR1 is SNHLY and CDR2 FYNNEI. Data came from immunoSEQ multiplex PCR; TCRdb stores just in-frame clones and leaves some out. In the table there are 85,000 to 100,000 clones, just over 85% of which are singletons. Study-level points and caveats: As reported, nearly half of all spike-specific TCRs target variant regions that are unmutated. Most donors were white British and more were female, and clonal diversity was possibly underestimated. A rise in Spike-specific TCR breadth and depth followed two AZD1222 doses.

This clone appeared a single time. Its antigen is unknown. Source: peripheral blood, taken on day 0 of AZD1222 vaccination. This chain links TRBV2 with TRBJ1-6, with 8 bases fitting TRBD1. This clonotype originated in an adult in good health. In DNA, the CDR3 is TGTGCCAGCAGTGGACAGGGGATCAGGTCACCCCTCCACTTT. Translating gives CASSGQGIRSPLHF.